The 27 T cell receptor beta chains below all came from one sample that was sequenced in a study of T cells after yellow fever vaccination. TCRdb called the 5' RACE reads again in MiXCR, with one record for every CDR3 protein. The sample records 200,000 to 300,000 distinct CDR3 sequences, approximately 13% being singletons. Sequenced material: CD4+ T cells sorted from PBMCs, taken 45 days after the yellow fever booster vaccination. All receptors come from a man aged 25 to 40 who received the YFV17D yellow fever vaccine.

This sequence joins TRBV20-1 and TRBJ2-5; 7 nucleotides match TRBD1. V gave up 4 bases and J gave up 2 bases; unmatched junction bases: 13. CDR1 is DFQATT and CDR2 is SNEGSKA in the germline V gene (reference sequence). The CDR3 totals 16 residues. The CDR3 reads CSAKKGAGRKQETQYF. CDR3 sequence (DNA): TGCAGTGCTAAGAAGGGGGCTGGGCGGAAACAAGAGACCCAGTACTTC.

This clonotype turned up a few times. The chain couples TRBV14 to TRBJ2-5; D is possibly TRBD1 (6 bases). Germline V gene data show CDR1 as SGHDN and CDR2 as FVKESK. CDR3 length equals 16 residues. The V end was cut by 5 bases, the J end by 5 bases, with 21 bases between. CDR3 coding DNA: TGTGCCAGCAGCAAAGGAGACAGGAGCTTAGGGGAGACCCAGTACTTC. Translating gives CASSKGDRSLGETQYF. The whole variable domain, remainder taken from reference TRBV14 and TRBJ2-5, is EAGVTQFPSHSVIEKGQTVTLRCDPISGHDNLYWYRRVMGKEIKFLLHFVKESKQDESGMPNNRFLAERTGGTYSTLKVQPAELEDSGVYFCASSKGDRSLGETQYFGPGTRLLVL.

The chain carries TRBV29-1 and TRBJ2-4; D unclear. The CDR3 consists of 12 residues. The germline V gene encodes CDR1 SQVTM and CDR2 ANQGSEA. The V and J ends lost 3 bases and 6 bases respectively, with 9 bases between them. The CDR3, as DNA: TGCAGCGTTGATACTGGCTCAAACATTCAGTACTTC. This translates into CSVDTGSNIQYF. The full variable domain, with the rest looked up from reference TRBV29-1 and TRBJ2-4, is SAVISQKPSRDICQRGTSLTIQCQVDSQVTMMFWYRQQPGQSLTLIATANQGSEATYESGFVIDKFPISRPNLTFSTLTVSNMSPEDSSIYLCSVDTGSNIQYFGAGTRLSVL.

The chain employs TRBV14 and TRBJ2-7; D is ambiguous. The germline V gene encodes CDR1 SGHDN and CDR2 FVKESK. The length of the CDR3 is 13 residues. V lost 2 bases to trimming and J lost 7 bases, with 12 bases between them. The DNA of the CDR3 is TGTGCCAGCAGCCAATATGGGCTAGGGGAGCAGTACTTC. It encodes CASSQYGLGEQYF.

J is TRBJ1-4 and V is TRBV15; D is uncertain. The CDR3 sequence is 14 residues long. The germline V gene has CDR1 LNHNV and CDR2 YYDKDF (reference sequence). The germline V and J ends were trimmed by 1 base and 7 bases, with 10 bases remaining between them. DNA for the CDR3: TGTGCCACCAGCAGAGGCGGCATCCTTGAAAAACTGTTTTTT. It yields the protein CATSRGGILEKLFF.

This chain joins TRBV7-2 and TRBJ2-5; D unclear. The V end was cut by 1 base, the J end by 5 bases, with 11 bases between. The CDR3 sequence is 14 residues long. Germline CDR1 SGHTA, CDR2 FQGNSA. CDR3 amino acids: CASSLGSSSETQYF. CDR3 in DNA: TGTGCCAGCAGCTTAGGGAGTAGTAGTGAGACCCAGTACTTC.

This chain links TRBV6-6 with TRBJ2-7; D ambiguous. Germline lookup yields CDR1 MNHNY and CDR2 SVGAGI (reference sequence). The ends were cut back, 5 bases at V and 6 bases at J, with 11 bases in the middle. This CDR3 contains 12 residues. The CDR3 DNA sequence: TGTGCCAGCAGTCCGCAGTTCCCCGAGCAGTACTTC. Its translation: CASSPQFPEQYF.

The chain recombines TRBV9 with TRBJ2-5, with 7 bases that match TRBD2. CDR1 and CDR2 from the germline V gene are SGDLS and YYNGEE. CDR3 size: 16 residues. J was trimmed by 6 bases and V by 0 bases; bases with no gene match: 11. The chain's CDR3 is CASSVEGGGRGKTQYF. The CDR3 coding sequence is TGTGCCAGCAGCGTAGAGGGAGGAGGGAGGGGTAAGACCCAGTACTTC. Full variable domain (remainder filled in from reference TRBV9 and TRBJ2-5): DSGVTQTPKHLITATGQRVTLRCSPRSGDLSVYWYQQSLDQGLQFLIQYYNGEERAKGNILERFSAQQFPDLHSELNLSSLELGDSALYFCASSVEGGGRGKTQYFGPGTRLLVL.

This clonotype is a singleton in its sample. CDR3 amino acids: CASSRPGESTDTQYF. In DNA form, the CDR3 reads TGTGCCAGCTCGCGACCCGGGGAAAGCACAGATACGCAGTATTTT. This chain links TRBV18 with TRBJ2-3, with D tentatively TRBD2 (5 bases). CDR1 and CDR2 from the germline V gene are KGHSH and LQKENI. The CDR3 runs 15 residues. V lost 6 bases and J 0 bases, leaving 13 bases between the germline ends.

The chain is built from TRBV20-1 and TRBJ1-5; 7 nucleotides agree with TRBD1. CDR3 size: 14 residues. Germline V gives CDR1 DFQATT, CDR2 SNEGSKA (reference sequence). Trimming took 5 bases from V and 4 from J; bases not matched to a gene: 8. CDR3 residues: CSAGRQGGNQPQHF. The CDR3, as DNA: TGCAGTGCTGGCAGACAGGGAGGTAATCAGCCCCAGCATTTT.

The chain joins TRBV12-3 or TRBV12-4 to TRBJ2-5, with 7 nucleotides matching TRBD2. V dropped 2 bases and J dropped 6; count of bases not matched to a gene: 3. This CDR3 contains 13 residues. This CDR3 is CASSLRGSQTQYF. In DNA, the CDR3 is TGTGCCAGCAGTTTACGCGGGAGCCAGACCCAGTACTTC.

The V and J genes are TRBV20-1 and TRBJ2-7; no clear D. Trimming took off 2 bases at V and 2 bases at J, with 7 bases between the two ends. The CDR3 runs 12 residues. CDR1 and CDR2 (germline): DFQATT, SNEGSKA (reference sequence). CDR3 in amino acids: CSARLDTYEQYF. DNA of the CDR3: TGCAGTGCTAGACTCGACACCTACGAGCAGTACTTC.

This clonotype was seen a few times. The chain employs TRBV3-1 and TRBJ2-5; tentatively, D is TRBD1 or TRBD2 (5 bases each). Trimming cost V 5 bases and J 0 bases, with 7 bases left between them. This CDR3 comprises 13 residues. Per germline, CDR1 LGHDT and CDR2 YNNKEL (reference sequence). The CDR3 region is CASSGTYQETQYF. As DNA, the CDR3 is TGTGCCAGCAGCGGGACCTACCAAGAGACCCAGTACTTC.

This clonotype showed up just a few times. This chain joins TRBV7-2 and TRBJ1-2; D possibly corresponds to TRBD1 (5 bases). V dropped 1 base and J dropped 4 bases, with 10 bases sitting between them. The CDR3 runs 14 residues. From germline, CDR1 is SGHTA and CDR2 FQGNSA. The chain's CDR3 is CASSLGGTAYGYTF. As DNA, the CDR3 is TGTGCCAGCAGCTTAGGGGGGACGGCCTATGGCTACACCTTC. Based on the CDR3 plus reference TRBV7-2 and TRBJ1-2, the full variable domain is GAGVSQSPSNKVTEKGKDVELRCDPISGHTALYWYRQSLGQGLEFLIYFQGNSAPDKSGLPSDRFSAERTGGSVSTLTIQRTQQEDSAVYLCASSLGGTAYGYTFGSGTRLTVV.

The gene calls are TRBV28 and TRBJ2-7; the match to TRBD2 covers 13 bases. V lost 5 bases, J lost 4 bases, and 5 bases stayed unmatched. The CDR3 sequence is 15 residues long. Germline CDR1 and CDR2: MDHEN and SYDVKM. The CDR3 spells CASSQLAGGPYEQYF. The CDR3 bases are TGTGCCAGCAGTCAACTAGCGGGAGGGCCTTACGAGCAGTACTTC.

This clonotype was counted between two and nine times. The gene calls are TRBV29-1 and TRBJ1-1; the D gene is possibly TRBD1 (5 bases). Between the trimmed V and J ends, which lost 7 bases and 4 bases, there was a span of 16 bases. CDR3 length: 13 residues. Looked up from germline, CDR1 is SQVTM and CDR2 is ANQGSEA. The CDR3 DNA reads TGCAGCGGGGGTTCGGCCGGGGGCACTGAAGCTTTCTTT. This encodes CSGGSAGGTEAFF.

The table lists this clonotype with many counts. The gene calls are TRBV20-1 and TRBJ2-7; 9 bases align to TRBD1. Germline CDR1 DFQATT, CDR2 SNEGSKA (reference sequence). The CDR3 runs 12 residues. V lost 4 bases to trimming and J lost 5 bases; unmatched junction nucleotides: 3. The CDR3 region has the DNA TGCAGTGCTAAACGACAGGGGGACGAGCAGTACTTC. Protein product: CSAKRQGDEQYF.

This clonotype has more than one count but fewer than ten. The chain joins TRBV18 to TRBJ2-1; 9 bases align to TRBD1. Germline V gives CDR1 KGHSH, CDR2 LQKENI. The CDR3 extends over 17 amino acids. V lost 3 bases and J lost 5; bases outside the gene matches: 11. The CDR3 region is CASSPPRGQGKDNEQFF. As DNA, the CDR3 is TGTGCCAGCTCACCCCCCAGAGGACAGGGGAAGGACAATGAGCAGTTCTTC.

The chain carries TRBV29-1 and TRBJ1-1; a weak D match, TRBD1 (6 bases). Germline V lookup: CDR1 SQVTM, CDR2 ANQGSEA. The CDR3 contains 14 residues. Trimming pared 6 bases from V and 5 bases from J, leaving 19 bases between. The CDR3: CSVDRRGDWTEAFF. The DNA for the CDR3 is TGCAGCGTGGACCGGAGGGGGGATTGGACTGAAGCTTTCTTT.

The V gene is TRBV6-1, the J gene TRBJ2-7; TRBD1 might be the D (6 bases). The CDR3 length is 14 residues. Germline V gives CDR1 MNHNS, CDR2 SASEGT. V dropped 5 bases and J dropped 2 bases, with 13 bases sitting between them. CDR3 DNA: TGTGCCAGCAGTAAACAGGGTTTCCCCTACGAGCAGTACTTC. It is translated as CASSKQGFPYEQYF.

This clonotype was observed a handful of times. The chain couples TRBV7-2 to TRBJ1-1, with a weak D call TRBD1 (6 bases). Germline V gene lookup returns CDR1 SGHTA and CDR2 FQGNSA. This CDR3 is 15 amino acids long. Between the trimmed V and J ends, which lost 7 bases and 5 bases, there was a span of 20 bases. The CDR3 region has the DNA TGTGCCAGCACCCGCGGTACGGGGGCCCGAACTGAAGCTTTCTTT. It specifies CASTRGTGARTEAFF.

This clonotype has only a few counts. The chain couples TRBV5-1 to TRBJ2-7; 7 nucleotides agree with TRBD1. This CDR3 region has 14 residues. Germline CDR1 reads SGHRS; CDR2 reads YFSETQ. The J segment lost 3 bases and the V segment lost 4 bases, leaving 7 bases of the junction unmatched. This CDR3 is CASSREGQSYEQYF. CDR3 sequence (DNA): TGCGCCAGCAGCCGCGAGGGACAGAGCTACGAGCAGTACTTC.

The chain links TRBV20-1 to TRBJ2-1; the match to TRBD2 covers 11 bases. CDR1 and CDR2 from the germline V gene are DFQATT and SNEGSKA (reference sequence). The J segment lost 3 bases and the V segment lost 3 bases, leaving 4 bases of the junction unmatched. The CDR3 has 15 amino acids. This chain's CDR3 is CSARGGLADYNEQFF. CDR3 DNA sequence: TGCAGTGCTAGGGGGGGACTAGCGGACTACAATGAGCAGTTCTTC.

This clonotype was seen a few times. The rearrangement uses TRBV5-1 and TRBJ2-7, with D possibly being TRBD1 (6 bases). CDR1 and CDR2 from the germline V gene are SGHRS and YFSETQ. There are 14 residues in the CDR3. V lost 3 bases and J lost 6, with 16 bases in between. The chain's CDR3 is CASSWGQGRGEQYF. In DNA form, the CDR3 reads TGCGCCAGCAGCTGGGGCCAGGGGCGCGGCGAGCAGTACTTC.

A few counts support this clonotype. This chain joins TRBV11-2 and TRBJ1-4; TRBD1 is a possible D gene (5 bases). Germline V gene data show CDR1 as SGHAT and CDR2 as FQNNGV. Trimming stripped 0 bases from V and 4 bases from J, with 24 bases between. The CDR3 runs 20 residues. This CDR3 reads CASSLESGQHWKMGNEKLFF. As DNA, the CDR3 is TGTGCCAGCAGCTTAGAAAGTGGACAACACTGGAAAATGGGTAATGAAAAACTGTTTTTT.

The CDR3 coding sequence is TGTGCCAGAACCGAGGGGGGGAACAATGAGCAGTTCTTC. It codes for CARTEGGNNEQFF. The chain couples TRBV21-1 to TRBJ2-1; TRBD1 was called by the table and not checked on the DNA. TRBV21-1 is listed as a pseudogene. The CDR3 extends over 13 amino acids.

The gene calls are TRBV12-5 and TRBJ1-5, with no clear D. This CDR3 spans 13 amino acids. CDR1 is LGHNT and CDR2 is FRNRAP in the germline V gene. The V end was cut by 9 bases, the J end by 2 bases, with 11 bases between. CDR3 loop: CASAKGGNQPQHF. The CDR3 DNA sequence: TGTGCTAGCGCCAAAGGTGGCAATCAGCCCCAGCATTTT.